The clone carrying this T cell receptor (beta chain) occurred once. Original processing methods: Estimates of nucleated cell counts were drawn from the amplification of reference gene primers. The table came from immunoSEQ multiplex PCR; TCRdb's copy has only in-frame clones and leaves some out. V, J and clone size are taken as reported in that table, and D and trimming were inferred from the DNA itself. Among a few hundred thousand clones listed, approximately 90% were seen once. The CDR3 has 16 amino acids. Losses at the gene ends were 3 bases for V and 4 bases for J; bases not matched to a gene: 3. The germline CDR1 and CDR2 sequences are MNHNS and SASEGT. The source of the sample is a study of blood T cell repertoires in COVID-19. Across the study: The United States, Italy and Spain supplied acute and convalescent COVID-19 samples.

Participants' reported clinical history set cohort assignment. Cohort 3 donors counted as recovered after two negative PCRs, clearance, or resolved symptoms. Sample: PBMCs or T cells enriched from blood (not recorded which). This receptor was identified in a young man who had recovered from COVID-19. J is TRBJ2-1 and V is TRBV6-1, with 13 bases fitting TRBD2. CDR3 nucleotide sequence: TGTGCCAGCAGTGATTCGGGACTAGCGGGGTACAATGAGCAGTTCTTC. Amino acids: CASSDSGLAGYNEQFF.